A few counts support the clone carrying this T cell receptor beta chain. Its antigen is currently unknown. Germline CDR1 and CDR2: GTSNPN and SVGIG (reference sequence). The germline V and J ends were trimmed by 2 bases and 8 bases, with 12 bases remaining between them. This CDR3 region has 12 residues. The method was immunoSEQ multiplex PCR; TCRdb's version includes in-frame clones alone and lacks a portion of them. This sample has over 150,000 clones, with roughly 94% found just once. This sample is part of a study of T cell responses to AZD1222 COVID-19 vaccine. Study outcomes and limitations: After two AZD1222 doses, spike-specific TCR breadth and depth rose versus day 0. CD4 TCRs linked to vaccination spanned spike, dominating at 160-218 and 743-854.

The material sequenced was peripheral blood, taken on day 0 of MenACWY control vaccination. The receptor comes from an adult in good health. The chain combines TRBV30 with TRBJ1-1, with a tentative D call TRBD1 (6 bases). The CDR3 loop reads CAWSTRTVEAFF. In DNA form, the CDR3 reads TGTGCCTGGAGTACCAGGACAGTCGAAGCTTTCTTT.